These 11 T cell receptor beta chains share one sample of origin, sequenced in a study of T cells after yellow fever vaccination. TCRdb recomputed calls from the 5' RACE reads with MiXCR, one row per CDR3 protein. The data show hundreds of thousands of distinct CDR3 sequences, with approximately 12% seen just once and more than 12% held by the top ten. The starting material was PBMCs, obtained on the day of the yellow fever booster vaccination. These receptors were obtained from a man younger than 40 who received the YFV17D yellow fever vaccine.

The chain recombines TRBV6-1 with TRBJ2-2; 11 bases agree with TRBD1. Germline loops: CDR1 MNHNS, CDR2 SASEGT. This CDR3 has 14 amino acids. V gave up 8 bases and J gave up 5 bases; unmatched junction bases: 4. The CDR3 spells CASQGQGGTGELFF. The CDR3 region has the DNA TGTGCCAGCCAGGGACAGGGGGGTACCGGGGAGCTGTTTTTT.

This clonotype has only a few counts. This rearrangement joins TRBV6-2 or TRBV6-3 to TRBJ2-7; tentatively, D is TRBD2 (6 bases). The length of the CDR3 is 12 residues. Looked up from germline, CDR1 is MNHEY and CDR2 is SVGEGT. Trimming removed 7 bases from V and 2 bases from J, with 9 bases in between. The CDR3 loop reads CASTTGAYEQYF. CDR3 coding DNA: TGTGCCAGCACAACGGGGGCCTACGAGCAGTACTTC.

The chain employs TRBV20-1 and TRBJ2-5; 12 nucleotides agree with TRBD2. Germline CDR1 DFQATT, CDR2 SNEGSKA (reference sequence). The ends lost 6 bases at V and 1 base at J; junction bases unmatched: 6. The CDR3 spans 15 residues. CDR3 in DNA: TGCAGTGCAAAGAAGACTAGCGGGAGCCAAGAGACCCAGTACTTC. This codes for CSAKKTSGSQETQYF.

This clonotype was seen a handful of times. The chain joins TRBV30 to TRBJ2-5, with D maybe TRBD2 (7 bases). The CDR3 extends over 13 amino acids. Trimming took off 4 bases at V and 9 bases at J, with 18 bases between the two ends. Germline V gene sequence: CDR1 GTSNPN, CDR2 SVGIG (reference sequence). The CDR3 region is CAWTPGGGWAQYF. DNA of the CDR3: TGTGCCTGGACCCCGGGGGGCGGCTGGGCCCAGTACTTC.

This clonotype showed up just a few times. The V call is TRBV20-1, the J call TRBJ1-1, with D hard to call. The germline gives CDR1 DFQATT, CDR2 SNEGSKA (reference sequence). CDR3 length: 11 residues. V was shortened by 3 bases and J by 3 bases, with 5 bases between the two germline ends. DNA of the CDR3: TGCAGTGCTAGCCGGTACACTGAAGCTTTCTTT. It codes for CSASRYTEAFF.

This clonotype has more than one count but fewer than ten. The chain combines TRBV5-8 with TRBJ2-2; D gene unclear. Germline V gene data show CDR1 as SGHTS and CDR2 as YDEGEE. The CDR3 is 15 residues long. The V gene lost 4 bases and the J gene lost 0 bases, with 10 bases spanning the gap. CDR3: CASSRDTANTGELFF. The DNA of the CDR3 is TGTGCCAGCAGCCGTGACACCGCGAACACCGGGGAGCTGTTTTTT.

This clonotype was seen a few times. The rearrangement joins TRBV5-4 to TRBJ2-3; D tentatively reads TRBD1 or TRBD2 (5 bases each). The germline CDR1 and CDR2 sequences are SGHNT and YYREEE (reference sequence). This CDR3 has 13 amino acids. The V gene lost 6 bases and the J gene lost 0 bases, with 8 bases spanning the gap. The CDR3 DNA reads TGTGCCAGCAAACGGGACAGCACAGATACGCAGTATTTT. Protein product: CASKRDSTDTQYF.

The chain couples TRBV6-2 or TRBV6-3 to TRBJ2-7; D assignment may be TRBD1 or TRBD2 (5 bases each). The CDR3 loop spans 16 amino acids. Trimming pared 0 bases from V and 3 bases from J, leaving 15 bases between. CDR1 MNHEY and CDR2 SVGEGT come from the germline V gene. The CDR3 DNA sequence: TGTGCCAGCAGTTACTCACCGCAGGGACCCCTCTACGAGCAGTACTTC. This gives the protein CASSYSPQGPLYEQYF.

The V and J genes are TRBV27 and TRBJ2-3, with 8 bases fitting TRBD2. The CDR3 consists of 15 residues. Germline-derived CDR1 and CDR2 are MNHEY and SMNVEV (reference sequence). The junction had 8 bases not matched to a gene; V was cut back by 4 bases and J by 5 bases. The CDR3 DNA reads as TGTGCCAGCAGTTCCCCCTCCAGCGGGGGAGATACGCAGTATTTT. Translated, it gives CASSSPSSGGDTQYF.

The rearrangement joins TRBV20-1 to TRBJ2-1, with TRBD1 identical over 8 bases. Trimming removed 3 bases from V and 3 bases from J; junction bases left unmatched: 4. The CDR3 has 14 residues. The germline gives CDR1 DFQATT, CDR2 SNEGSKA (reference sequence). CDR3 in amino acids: CSASRDRYYNEQFF. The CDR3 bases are TGCAGTGCTAGCCGGGACAGGTACTACAATGAGCAGTTCTTC.

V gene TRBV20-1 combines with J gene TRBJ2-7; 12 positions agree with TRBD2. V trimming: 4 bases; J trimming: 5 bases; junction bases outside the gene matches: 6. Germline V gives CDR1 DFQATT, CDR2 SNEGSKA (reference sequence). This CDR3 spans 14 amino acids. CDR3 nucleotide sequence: TGCAGTGCTACAAGGACTAGCGGGATACACGAGCAGTACTTC. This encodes CSATRTSGIHEQYF.